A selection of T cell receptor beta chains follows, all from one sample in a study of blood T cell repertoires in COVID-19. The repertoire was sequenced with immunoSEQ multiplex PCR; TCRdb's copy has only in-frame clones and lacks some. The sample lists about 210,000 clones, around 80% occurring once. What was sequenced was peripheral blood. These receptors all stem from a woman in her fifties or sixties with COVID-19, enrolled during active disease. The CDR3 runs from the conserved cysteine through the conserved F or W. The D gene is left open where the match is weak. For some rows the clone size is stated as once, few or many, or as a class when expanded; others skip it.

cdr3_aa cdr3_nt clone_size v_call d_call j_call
CAWAGAYEQYF TGTGCCTGGGCAGGGGCCTACGAGCAGTACTTC . TRBV30 . TRBJ2-7
CASSPVYPDRGHPYYGYTF TGTGCCAGCAGTCCTGTCTACCCCGACAGGGGCCACCCCTACTATGGCTACACCTTC few TRBV28 TRBD1 TRBJ1-2
CASRLDRGRDSPLHF TGTGCCAGCAGACTCGACAGGGGGCGGGATTCACCCCTCCACTTT . TRBV6-5 TRBD1 TRBJ1-6
CTSSRRGASNEQFF TGCACCAGCAGCCGCCGCGGGGCCTCCAATGAGCAGTTCTTC . TRBV1 . TRBJ2-1
CASSRTGNINEKLFF TGTGCCAGCAGCAGGACAGGAAACATCAATGAAAAACTGTTTTTT . TRBV6-5 TRBD1 TRBJ1-4
CASSPLTTGTNSGNTIYF TGTGCCAGCTCACCACTAACCACCGGGACAAACTCTGGAAACACCATATATTTT once TRBV18 . TRBJ1-3
CASSQDRPGGGSEQFF TGTGCCAGCAGCCAAGATCGGCCCGGCGGGGGCAGCGAGCAGTTCTTC . TRBV4-2 . TRBJ2-1
CASRQGFLKRLFF TGTGCCAGCAGGCAGGGTTTTTTAAAAAGGCTGTTTTTT . TRBV28 . TRBJ1-4
CASSLGDNSGNTIYF TGTGCCAGCAGCTTAGGTGACAACTCTGGAAACACCATATATTTT . TRBV7-9 . TRBJ1-3
CASSFGTGGNEQYF TGTGCCAGCAGCTTCGGGACAGGGGGCAACGAGCAGTACTTC . TRBV7-9 TRBD1 TRBJ2-7
CASRPTGRGYTF TGTGCCTCCCGTCCAACAGGGCGAGGCTACACCTTC once TRBV6-5 . TRBJ1-2
CASSSGDSGNTIYF TGTGCCAGCAGTTCAGGCGACTCTGGAAACACCATATATTTT . TRBV6-1 . TRBJ1-3
CASSPGQGNQPQHF TGTGCCAGCAGTCCGGGACAGGGTAATCAGCCCCAGCATTTT . TRBV28 TRBD1 TRBJ1-5
CASSLGVAGFQETQYF TGTGCCAGCAGCTTAGGGGTCGCGGGGTTCCAAGAGACCCAGTACTTC . TRBV7-6 . TRBJ2-5
CATATSYNEQFF TGTGCCACCGCGACTAGTTACAATGAGCAGTTCTTC once TRBV10-3 . TRBJ2-1
CASSPRGRGTGELFF TGTGCCAGCTCACCAAGGGGCAGGGGCACCGGGGAGCTGTTTTTT few TRBV18 . TRBJ2-2
CASGSGVNQPQHF TGTGCTAGTGGTTCCGGTGTCAATCAGCCCCAGCATTTT . TRBV12-5 . TRBJ1-5
CASSYLALNTEAFF TGTGCCAGCAGTTACTTGGCCCTGAACACTGAAGCTTTCTTT . TRBV6-5 . TRBJ1-1
CSANDRDRNNYGYTF TGCAGTGCTAATGACCGGGACAGAAATAACTATGGCTACACCTTC . TRBV20-1 TRBD1 TRBJ1-2